A single sample gave rise to the 21 T cell receptor beta chains below, sequenced in a study of T cell repertoires in ileal Crohn's disease. The time point here: inflamed ileum from the surgical specimen. Only in-frame clones appear in the TCRdb table, and some are missing; sequencing was by immunoSEQ multiplex PCR. This table holds about 7,800 clones, 75% to 85% found once. The sequenced material came from ileal tissue. All receptors derive from an adult with Crohn's disease.

The J gene is TRBJ1-2, the V gene TRBV7-9; unclear D gene. Trimming removed 4 bases at V and 0 bases at J, with 6 bases between. The CDR3 loop spans 13 amino acids. Germline loops: CDR1 SEHNR, CDR2 FQNEAQ (reference sequence). This chain's CDR3 is CASSSTANYGYTF. Here the CDR3 DNA reads TGTGCCAGCAGCTCTACAGCTAACTATGGCTACACCTTC. Looking up the rest from reference TRBV7-9 and TRBJ1-2 gives the full variable domain: DTGVSQNPRHKITKRGQNVTFRCDPISEHNRLYWYRQTLGQGPEFLTYFQNEAQLEKSRLLSDRFSAERPKGSFSTLEIQRTEQGDSAMYLCASSSTANYGYTFGSGTRLTVV.

J is TRBJ1-6 and V is TRBV28, with a possible D match to TRBD1 (5 bases). The germline V gene has CDR1 MDHEN and CDR2 SYDVKM. V was pared by 6 bases and J by 4 bases, with 16 bases between. The CDR3 contains 16 residues. The CDR3 nucleotides are TGTGCCAGCAGACGGGACCCATCATCATATAATTCACCCCTCCACTTT. It codes for CASRRDPSSYNSPLHF.

This sequence joins TRBV6-6 and TRBJ1-5, with unresolved D. Deletions cut 10 bases from V and 0 bases from J, with 13 bases between. This CDR3 is 14 amino acids long. The germline V gene has CDR1 MNHNY and CDR2 SVGAGI (reference sequence). CDR3 in amino acids: CATRPGLSNQPQHF. The CDR3 DNA reads as TGTGCCACCCGGCCTGGACTTAGCAATCAGCCCCAGCATTTT.

The chain carries TRBV19 and TRBJ2-5; D assignment may be TRBD1 or TRBD2 (5 bases each). Germline V gene sequence: CDR1 LNHDA, CDR2 SQIVND (reference sequence). This CDR3 is 13 amino acids long. V gave up 11 bases and J gave up 3 bases, with 16 bases separating them. Written as DNA, the CDR3 is TGTGCCTCGGGGCAGAACCCAAAAGAGACCCAGTACTTC. Translated: CASGQNPKETQYF.

This rearrangement joins TRBV9 to TRBJ1-3; D gene unclear. From germline, CDR1 is SGDLS and CDR2 YYNGEE. V lost 0 bases, J lost 4 bases, and 8 bases lay in between. The CDR3 has 14 amino acids. The CDR3 reads CASSVVGWGNTIYF. CDR3 nucleotide sequence: TGTGCCAGCAGCGTAGTGGGTTGGGGAAACACCATATATTTT.

The chain carries TRBV4-3 and TRBJ2-1; 9 bases align to TRBD2. Trimming took 0 bases from V and 9 from J; bases not matched to a gene: 9. The CDR3 is made up of 16 amino acids. Germline CDR1 is LGHNA and CDR2 is YSLEER. The CDR3 coding sequence is TGCGCCAGCAGCCAAGAAGGTAGCGGGAGTCGAAGTGAGCAGTTCTTC. Residues: CASSQEGSGSRSEQFF.

The rearrangement joins TRBV19 to TRBJ1-4, with TRBD1 identical over 9 bases. J gave up 8 bases and V 7 bases, and 11 bases lay outside the gene matches. CDR1 and CDR2 (germline): LNHDA, SQIVND (reference sequence). CDR3 length equals 15 residues. The CDR3 reads CASTDTGGPGEKLFF. DNA for the CDR3: TGTGCCAGTACCGACACAGGGGGCCCTGGAGAAAAACTGTTTTTT.

The rearrangement uses TRBV7-6 and TRBJ1-2, with D possibly being TRBD1 (6 bases). CDR3 size: 17 residues. CDR1 and CDR2 from the germline V gene are SGHVS and FNYEAQ. V was trimmed by 2 bases and J by 5 bases, leaving 21 bases between them. In DNA, the CDR3 is TGTGCCAGCAGCTTAAGTCCCACGGCGGGGGCTTCTTATGGCTACACCTTC. This gives the protein CASSLSPTAGASYGYTF.

This clone was seen just once. This sequence joins TRBV19 and TRBJ2-5; either TRBD1 or TRBD2 may supply D (6 bases each). CDR1 and CDR2 (germline): LNHDA, SQIVND (reference sequence). There are 15 residues in the CDR3. V was clipped by 4 bases and J by 5 bases, with 17 bases between them. The CDR3 DNA reads TGTGCCAGTAGTAGTTCGGGGGCAATAGGCGAGACCCAGTACTTC. This translates into CASSSSGAIGETQYF.

The V and J genes are TRBV18 and TRBJ1-1; D may be TRBD1 (5 bases). The V end was cut by 4 bases, the J end by 5 bases, with 11 bases between. The CDR3 sequence is 13 residues long. Looked up from germline, CDR1 is KGHSH and CDR2 is LQKENI. In DNA, the CDR3 is TGTGCCAGCTCACAAGGGGTTGAGACTGAAGCTTTCTTT. Protein product: CASSQGVETEAFF.

V is TRBV18 and J is TRBJ2-3; 7 nucleotides align to TRBD2. V lost 6 bases, J lost 3 bases, and 9 bases stayed unmatched. This CDR3 spans 15 amino acids. Looked up from germline, CDR1 is KGHSH and CDR2 is LQKENI. The CDR3 DNA follows: TGTGCCAGCTCCCCAAGCGGGAAGCGAACAGATACGCAGTATTTT. This codes for CASSPSGKRTDTQYF.

The V call is TRBV28, the J call TRBJ2-6; D ambiguous. V was pared by 8 bases and J by 7 bases, with 15 bases between. This CDR3 is built from 14 residues. Germline V CDR1 and CDR2: MDHEN, SYDVKM. CDR3 loop: CASQIDLKANVLTF. CDR3 DNA sequence: TGTGCCAGCCAAATCGACTTAAAAGCCAACGTCCTGACTTTC.

The V and J genes are TRBV2 and TRBJ2-2; D perhaps matches TRBD1 (5 bases). Trimming removed 2 bases from V and 4 bases from J, with 11 bases in between. Looked up from germline, CDR1 is SNHLY and CDR2 is FYNNEI. This CDR3 is built from 15 residues. The CDR3 DNA reads as TGTGCCAGCAGTGAAATAAAGGGGATCACCGGGGAGCTGTTTTTT. Translation gives CASSEIKGITGELFF.

V gene TRBV7-2 combines with J gene TRBJ1-1; D is unresolved. Trimming took 3 bases from V and 4 from J, leaving 6 bases between them. The CDR3 runs 12 residues. The germline V gene encodes CDR1 SGHTA and CDR2 FQGNSA. CDR3 loop: CASSFYSTEAFF. The DNA of the CDR3 is TGTGCCAGCAGCTTTTACTCCACTGAAGCTTTCTTT.

This chain connects TRBV5-1 to TRBJ2-2, with a possible D match to TRBD2 (5 bases). The CDR3 runs to 13 residues. Trimming shortened V by 5 bases and J by 6 bases, and 11 bases separated the two germline ends. Per the germline V gene, CDR1 is SGHRS and CDR2 is YFSETQ. The DNA of the CDR3 is TGCGCCAGCAGTAGCGACCGCCCCGGGGAGCTGTTTTTT. This codes for CASSSDRPGELFF.

The chain is built from TRBV7-9 and TRBJ2-7; D uncertain. CDR1 and CDR2 from the germline V gene are SEHNR and FQNEAQ (reference sequence). Trimming shortened V by 1 base and J by 6 bases, and 7 bases separated the two germline ends. The length of the CDR3 is 12 residues. The CDR3 protein is CASSLDRREQYF. CDR3 DNA: TGTGCCAGCAGCTTAGATAGGCGCGAGCAGTACTTC.

The chain has TRBV2 and TRBJ1-4, with D possibly being TRBD1 (5 bases). This CDR3 comprises 13 residues. Per germline, CDR1 SNHLY and CDR2 FYNNEI. Trimming removed 2 bases from V and 8 bases from J, with 9 bases in between. As DNA, the CDR3 is TGTGCCAGCAGTGAAAATAGGGGAGAAAAACTGTTTTTT. This translates into CASSENRGEKLFF.

V usage is TRBV5-1 and J usage is TRBJ1-2; the D is unclear. The V end lost 4 bases, the J end lost 3 bases, and 13 bases lay between the germline ends. The CDR3 covers 14 residues. Germline lookup yields CDR1 SGHRS and CDR2 YFSETQ. For the CDR3, the DNA is TGCGCCAGCAGCGTGGGGTCATCAGACTATGGCTACACCTTC. Amino acid sequence: CASSVGSSDYGYTF.

The chain combines TRBV28 with TRBJ2-7; TRBD1 agrees at 9 bases. Unmatched junction bases numbered 11, after V lost 2 bases and J lost 3 bases. This CDR3 contains 17 residues. Germline CDR1 MDHEN, CDR2 SYDVKM. For the CDR3, the DNA is TGTGCCAGCAGTTTAATATTGGGACAGGGTCTTCACTACGAGCAGTACTTC. Its translation is CASSLILGQGLHYEQYF.

J is TRBJ1-1 and V is TRBV28; D not resolved. The germline V gene has CDR1 MDHEN and CDR2 SYDVKM. The CDR3 loop spans 14 amino acids. Trimming took off 7 bases at V and 1 base at J, with 13 bases between the two ends. CDR3 region: CASNPGFQNTEAFF. The CDR3 DNA is TGTGCCAGCAATCCGGGGTTCCAGAACACTGAAGCTTTCTTT.

The CDR3 here is CASSLAGPPQQYF. CDR3 coding DNA: TGTGCCAGCAGCTTAGCCGGCCCACCCCAGCAGTACTTC. The chain employs TRBV11-2 and TRBJ2-7; D not certain. The V end was cut by 1 base, the J end by 8 bases, with 12 bases between. The CDR3 runs to 13 residues. Per germline, CDR1 SGHAT and CDR2 FQNNGV.